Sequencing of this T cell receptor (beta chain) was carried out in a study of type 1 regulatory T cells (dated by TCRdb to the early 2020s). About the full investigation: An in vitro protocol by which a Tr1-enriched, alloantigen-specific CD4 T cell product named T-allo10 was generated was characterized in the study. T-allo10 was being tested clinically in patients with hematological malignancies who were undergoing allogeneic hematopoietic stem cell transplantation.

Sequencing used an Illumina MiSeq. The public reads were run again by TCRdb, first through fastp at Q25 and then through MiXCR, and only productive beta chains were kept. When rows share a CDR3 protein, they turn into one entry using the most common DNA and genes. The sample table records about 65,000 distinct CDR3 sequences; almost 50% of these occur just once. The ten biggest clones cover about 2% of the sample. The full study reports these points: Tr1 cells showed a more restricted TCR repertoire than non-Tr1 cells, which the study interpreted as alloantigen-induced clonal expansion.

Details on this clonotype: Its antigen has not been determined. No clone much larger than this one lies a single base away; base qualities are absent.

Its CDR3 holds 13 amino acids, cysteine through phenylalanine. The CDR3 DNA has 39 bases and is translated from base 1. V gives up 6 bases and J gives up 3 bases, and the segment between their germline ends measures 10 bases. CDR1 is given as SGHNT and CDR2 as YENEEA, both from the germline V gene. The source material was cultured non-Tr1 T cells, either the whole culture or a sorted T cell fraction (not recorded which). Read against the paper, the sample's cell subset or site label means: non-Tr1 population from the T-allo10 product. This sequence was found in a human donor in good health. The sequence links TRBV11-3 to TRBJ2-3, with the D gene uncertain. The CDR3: CASSLEGTDTQYF. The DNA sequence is TGTGCCAGCAGTCTCGAAGGGACAGATACGCAGTATTTT. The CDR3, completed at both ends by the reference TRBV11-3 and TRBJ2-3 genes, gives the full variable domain EAGVVQSPRYKIIEKKQPVAFWCNPISGHNTLYWYLQNLGQGPELLIRYENEEAVDDSQLPKDRFSAERLKGVDSTLKIQPAELGDSAVYLCASSLEGTDTQYFGPGTRLTVL.